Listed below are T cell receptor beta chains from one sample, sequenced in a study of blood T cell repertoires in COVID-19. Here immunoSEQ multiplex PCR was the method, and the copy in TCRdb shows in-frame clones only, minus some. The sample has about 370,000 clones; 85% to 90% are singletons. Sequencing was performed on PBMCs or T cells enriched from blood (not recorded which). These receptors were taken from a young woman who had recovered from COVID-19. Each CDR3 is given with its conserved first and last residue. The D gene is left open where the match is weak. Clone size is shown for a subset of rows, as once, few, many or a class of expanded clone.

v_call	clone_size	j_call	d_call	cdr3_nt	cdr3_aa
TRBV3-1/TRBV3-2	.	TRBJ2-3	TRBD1	TGTGCCAGCACCCACAGGGGAGTGAGCACAGATACGCAGTATTTT	CASTHRGVSTDTQYF
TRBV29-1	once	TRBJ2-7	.	TGCAGCGTTGTTTCGGGAGTAGACGAGCAGTACTTC	CSVVSGVDEQYF
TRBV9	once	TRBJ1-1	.	TGTGCCAGCAGCGTAGATGAGCGGAAACAAGCTTTCTTT	CASSVDERKQAFF
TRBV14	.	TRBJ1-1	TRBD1	TGTGCCAGCAGCCAAGGGGGACAGGGGGCTGGTGAAGCTTTCTTT	CASSQGGQGAGEAFF
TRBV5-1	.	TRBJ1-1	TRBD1	TGCGCCAGCAGCCTCCAGGGACAGGGGGGGAACACTGAAGCTTTCTTT	CASSLQGQGGNTEAFF
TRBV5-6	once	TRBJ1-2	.	TGTGCCAGCAGCCCTGCCCCCGGGAGGCAAGCTAACTATGGCTACACCTTC	CASSPAPGRQANYGYTF
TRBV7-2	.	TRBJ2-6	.	TGTGCCAGCAGCGCCCGGAGCTCTGGGGCCAACGTCCTGACTTTC	CASSARSSGANVLTF
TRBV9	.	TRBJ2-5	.	TGTGCCAGCACCCCTACGTGGGGGGGCAGGGAGACCCAGTACTTC	CASTPTWGGRETQYF
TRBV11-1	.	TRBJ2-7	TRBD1	TGTGCCAGCAGCCCCGGGACAGGGGGTGGCTACGAGCAGTACTTC	CASSPGTGGGYEQYF
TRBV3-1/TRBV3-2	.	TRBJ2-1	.	TGTGCCAGCAGCCAAGGTTCGGTAGCTAGGGGAGAGCAGTTCTTC	CASSQGSVARGEQFF
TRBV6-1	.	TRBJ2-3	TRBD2	TGTGCCAGCAGTGAATTGGGTACTAGCGGGATTCTGAATACGCAGTATTTT	CASSELGTSGILNTQYF
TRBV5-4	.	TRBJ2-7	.	TGTGCCAGCAGCCCGACTAGTACATCCTACGAGCAGTACTTC	CASSPTSTSYEQYF
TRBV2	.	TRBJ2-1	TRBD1	TGTGCCAGTGGTCCACCGGGACAGCTCTACAATGAGCAGTTCTTC	CASGPPGQLYNEQFF
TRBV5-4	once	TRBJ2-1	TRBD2	TGTGCCAGCAGCAACGTACTAGCGGGAGGGCTCAATGAGCAGTTCTTC	CASSNVLAGGLNEQFF
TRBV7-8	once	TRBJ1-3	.	TGTGCCAGCAGCTTAGTTGGCGGGAGCTCTGGAAACACCATATATTTT	CASSLVGGSSGNTIYF
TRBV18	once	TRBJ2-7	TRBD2	TGTGCCAGCTCACCCTGGGCTAGCGGGGACTACGAGCAGTACTTC	CASSPWASGDYEQYF
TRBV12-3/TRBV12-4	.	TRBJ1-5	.	TGTGCCAGCAGTTTTGGGGGGGTCCAGCATTTT	CASSFGGVQHF
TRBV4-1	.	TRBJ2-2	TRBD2	TGCGCCAGCAGCCACCCGGGAGGCACCGGGGAGCTGTTTTTT	CASSHPGGTGELFF
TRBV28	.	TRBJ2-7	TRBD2	TGTGCCGTCCTTGAGGGGGCAATACTAGCGGGATCCGGGCTGAGCTTC	CAVLEGAILAGSGLSF
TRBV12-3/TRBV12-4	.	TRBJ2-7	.	TGTGCCAGCAGTTTCCTAGCGTACGAGCAGTACTTC	CASSFLAYEQYF
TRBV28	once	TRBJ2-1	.	TGTGCCAGCAGTCCCCCGGGCAGGGTGAATGAGCAGTTCTTC	CASSPPGRVNEQFF
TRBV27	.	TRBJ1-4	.	TGTGCCAGCAGGGCCTTGGCCTTCTCCTTTAATGAAAAACTGTTTTTT	CASRALAFSFNEKLFF
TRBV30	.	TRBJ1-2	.	TGTGCCTGGCAAACTCGACAGATTTTTAACTATGGCTACACCTTC	CAWQTRQIFNYGYTF
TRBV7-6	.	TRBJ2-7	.	TGTGCCAGCAGCTTAGCAGGGGGGGCAGGGATCTACGAGCAGTACTTC	CASSLAGGAGIYEQYF
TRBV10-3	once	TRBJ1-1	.	TGTGCCATCGCACGCGGGCAAAACACTGAAGCTTTCTTT	CAIARGQNTEAFF
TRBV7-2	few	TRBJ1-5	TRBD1	TGTGCCAGCAGTCCAGTCGGACAGGGGGGACAGCCCCAGCATTTT	CASSPVGQGGQPQHF